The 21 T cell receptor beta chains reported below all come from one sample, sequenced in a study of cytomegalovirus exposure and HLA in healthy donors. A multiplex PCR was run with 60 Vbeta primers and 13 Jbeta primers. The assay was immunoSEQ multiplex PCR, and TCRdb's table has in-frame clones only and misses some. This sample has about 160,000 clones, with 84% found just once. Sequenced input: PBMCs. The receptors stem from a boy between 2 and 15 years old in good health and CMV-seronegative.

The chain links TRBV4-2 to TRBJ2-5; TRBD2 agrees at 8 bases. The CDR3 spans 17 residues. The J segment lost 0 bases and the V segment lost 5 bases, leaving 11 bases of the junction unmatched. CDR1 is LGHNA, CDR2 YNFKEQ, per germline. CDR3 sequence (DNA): TGTGCCAGCAGCTTGGCAGGAAGCGGGAGAAACCAAGAGACCCAGTACTTC. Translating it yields CASSLAGSGRNQETQYF.

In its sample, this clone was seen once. The CDR3 bases are TGTGCCATCGCCTTAAGGGAGGTAGGAGGATACGAGCAGTACTTC. Amino acid sequence: CAIALREVGGYEQYF. J is TRBJ2-7 and V is TRBV10-3; D is perhaps TRBD2 (6 bases). The germline V gene encodes CDR1 ENHRY and CDR2 SYGVKD. The CDR3 spans 15 residues. V was pared by 8 bases and J by 4 bases, with 21 bases between.

The CDR3 here is CASSFRTGVLIYEQYF. The CDR3, as DNA: TGTGCCAGCAGTTTCCGGACAGGGGTTCTTATCTACGAGCAGTACTTC. This chain connects TRBV28 to TRBJ2-7; 9 nucleotides line up with TRBD1. Germline CDR1 reads MDHEN; CDR2 reads SYDVKM. Trimming cost V 3 bases and J 3 bases; bases outside gene matches: 9. The CDR3 consists of 16 residues.

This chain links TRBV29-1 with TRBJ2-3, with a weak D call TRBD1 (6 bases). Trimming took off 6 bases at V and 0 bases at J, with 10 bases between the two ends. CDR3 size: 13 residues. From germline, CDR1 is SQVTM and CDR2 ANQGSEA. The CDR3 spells CSVGTSSTDTQYF. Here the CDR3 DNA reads TGCAGCGTCGGGACATCTAGCACAGATACGCAGTATTTT.

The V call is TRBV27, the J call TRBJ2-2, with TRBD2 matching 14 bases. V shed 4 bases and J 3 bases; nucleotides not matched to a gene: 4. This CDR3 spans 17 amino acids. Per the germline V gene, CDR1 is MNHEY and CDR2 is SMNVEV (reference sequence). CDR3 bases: TGTGCCAGCAGTTGGGGACTAGCGGGAGTAGACACCGGGGAGCTGTTTTTT. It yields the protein CASSWGLAGVDTGELFF.

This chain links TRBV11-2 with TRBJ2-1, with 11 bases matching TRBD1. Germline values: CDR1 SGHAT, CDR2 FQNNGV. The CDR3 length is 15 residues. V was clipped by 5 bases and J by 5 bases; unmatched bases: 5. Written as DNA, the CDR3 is TGTGCCAGCAGCCAAGGGACAGGGGGAAACAATGAGCAGTTCTTC. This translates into CASSQGTGGNNEQFF.

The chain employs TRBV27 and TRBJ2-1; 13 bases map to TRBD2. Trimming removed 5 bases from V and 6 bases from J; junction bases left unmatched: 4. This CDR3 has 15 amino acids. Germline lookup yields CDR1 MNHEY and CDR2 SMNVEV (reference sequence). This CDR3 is CASSILAGGGNEQFF. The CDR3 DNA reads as TGTGCCAGCAGTATACTAGCGGGAGGGGGCAATGAGCAGTTCTTC.

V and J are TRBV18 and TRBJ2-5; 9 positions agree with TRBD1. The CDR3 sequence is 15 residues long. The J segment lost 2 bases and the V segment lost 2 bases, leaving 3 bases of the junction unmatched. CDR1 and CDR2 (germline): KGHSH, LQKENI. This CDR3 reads CASSPGTGKQETQYF. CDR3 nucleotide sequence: TGTGCCAGCTCACCAGGGACAGGGAAACAAGAGACCCAGTACTTC.

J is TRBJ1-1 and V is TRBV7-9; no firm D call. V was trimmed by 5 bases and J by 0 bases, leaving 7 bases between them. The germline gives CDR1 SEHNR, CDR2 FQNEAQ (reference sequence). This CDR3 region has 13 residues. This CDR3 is CASSPPLNTEAFF. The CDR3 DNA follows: TGTGCCAGCAGCCCTCCCCTGAACACTGAAGCTTTCTTT.

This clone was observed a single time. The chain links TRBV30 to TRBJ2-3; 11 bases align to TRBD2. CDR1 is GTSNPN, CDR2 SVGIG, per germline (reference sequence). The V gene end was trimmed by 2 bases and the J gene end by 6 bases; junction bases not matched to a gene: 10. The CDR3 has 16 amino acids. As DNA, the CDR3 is TGTGCCTGGAGTCCCGGGCTAGCGGGAGGTGTGGATACGCAGTATTTT. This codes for CAWSPGLAGGVDTQYF.

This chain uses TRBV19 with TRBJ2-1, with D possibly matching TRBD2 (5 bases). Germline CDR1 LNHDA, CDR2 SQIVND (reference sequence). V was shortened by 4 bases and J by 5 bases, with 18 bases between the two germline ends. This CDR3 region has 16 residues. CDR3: CASSKNPGSPNNEQFF. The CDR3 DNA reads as TGTGCCAGTAGTAAAAATCCGGGATCACCTAACAATGAGCAGTTCTTC.

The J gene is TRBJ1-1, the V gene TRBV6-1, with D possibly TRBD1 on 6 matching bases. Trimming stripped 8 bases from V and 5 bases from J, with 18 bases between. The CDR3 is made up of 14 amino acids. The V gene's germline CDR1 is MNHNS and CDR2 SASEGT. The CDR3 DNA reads TGTGCCAGCGGTTTAGGGGTTAGGGGGACTGAAGCTTTCTTT. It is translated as CASGLGVRGTEAFF.

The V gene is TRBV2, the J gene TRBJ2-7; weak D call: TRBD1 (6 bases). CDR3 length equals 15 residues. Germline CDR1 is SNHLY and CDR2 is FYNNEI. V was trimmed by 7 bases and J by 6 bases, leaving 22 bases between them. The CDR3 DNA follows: TGTGCCAGCACCTTGGGGAACAGGGCTTTTTCCGAGCAGTACTTC. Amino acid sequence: CASTLGNRAFSEQYF.

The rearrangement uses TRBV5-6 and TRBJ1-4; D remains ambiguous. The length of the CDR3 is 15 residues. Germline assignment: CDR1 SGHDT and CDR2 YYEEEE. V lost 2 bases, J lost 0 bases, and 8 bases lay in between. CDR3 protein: CASSFVGATNEKLFF. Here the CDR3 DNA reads TGTGCCAGCAGCTTTGTCGGAGCAACTAATGAAAAACTGTTTTTT.

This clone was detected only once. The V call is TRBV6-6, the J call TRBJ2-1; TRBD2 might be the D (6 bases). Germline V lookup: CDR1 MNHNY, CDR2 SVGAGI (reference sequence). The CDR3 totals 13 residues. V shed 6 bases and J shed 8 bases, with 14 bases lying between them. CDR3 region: CASRAGSSDEQFF. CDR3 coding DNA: TGTGCCAGCAGGGCGGGATCTTCCGATGAGCAGTTCTTC.

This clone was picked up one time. Written as DNA, the CDR3 is TGTGCCAGCAGCCCAGGGGCGAGGGACACTGAAGCTTTCTTT. This codes for CASSPGARDTEAFF. The rearrangement uses TRBV9 and TRBJ1-1; D is perhaps TRBD1 (6 bases). Trimming shortened V by 4 bases and J by 3 bases, and 13 bases separated the two germline ends. CDR1 is SGDLS and CDR2 is YYNGEE in the germline V gene. This CDR3 region has 14 residues.

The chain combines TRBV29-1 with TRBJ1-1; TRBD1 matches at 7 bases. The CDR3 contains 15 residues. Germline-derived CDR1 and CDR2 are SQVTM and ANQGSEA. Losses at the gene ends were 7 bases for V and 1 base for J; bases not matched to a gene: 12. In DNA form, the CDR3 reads TGCAGCGGATTAGGGACAGCCCCGGAGAACACTGAAGCTTTCTTT. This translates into CSGLGTAPENTEAFF.

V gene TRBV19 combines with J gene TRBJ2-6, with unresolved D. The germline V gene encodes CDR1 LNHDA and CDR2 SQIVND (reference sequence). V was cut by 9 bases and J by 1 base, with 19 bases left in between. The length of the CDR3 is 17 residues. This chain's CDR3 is CASSDERVPSGANVLTF. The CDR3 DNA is TGTGCCAGCTCTGACGAACGGGTCCCTTCTGGGGCCAACGTCCTGACTTTC.

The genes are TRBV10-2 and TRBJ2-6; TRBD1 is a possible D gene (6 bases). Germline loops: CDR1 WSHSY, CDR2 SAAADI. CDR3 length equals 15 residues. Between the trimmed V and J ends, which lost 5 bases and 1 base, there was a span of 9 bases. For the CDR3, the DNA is TGCGCCAGCAGTCAAGGGGGATCTGGGGCCAACGTCCTGACTTTC. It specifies CASSQGGSGANVLTF.

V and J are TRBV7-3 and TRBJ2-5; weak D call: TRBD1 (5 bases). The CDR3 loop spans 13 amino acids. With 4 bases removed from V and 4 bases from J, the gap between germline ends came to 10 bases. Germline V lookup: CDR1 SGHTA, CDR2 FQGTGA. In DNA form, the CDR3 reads TGTGCCAGCAGCTCACAAAGGGGAGAGACCCAGTACTTC. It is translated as CASSSQRGETQYF.

The CDR3 sequence is CASSVSLLAGLSYNEQFF. The DNA for the CDR3 is TGTGCCAGCAGCGTTTCTCTACTAGCGGGACTTTCCTACAATGAGCAGTTCTTC. V gene TRBV9 combines with J gene TRBJ2-1; 10 bases are shared with TRBD2. V shed 2 bases and J 1 base; nucleotides not matched to a gene: 9. The CDR3 contains 18 residues. Per germline, CDR1 SGDLS and CDR2 YYNGEE.